Each of the 7 T cell receptor beta chains below was sequenced from the same sample in a study of Ad26.COV2.S vaccination and SARS-CoV-2 variants. Measured with immunoSEQ multiplex PCR; TCRdb has only the in-frame clones, and not every one. Of about 680,000 clones listed, roughly 90% are singletons. Treatment meaning: around 19 received Ad26.COV2.S at low or high dose, single or two shots; about 5 received placebo; per-sample allocation not given. Collection of the samples took place on day 63 after the first injection of vaccine or placebo. Sample: peripheral blood, taken in a trial of Ad26.COV2.S vaccine versus placebo. The origin of the receptors is a person aged 18-65 years who received the Ad26.COV2.S COVID-19 vaccine or a placebo.

The rearrangement links TRBV10-3 to TRBJ2-1, with D tentatively TRBD2 (6 bases). Germline V CDR1 and CDR2: ENHRY, SYGVKD. This CDR3 region has 14 residues. Trimming removed 6 bases from V and 7 bases from J, with 16 bases in between. Here the CDR3 reads CAIRVAGPRNEQFF. CDR3 sequence (DNA): TGTGCCATCAGGGTGGCGGGACCCCGAAATGAGCAGTTCTTC.

This chain connects TRBV7-9 to TRBJ1-2; TRBD1 aligns across 9 bases. The CDR3 totals 12 residues. J lost 9 bases, V lost 5 bases, and 4 bases had no gene match. Germline CDR1 and CDR2: SEHNR and FQNEAQ (reference sequence). CDR3: CASSRDRVCYTF. The CDR3, as DNA: TGTGCCAGCAGCCGGGACAGGGTTTGCTACACCTTC.

The chain recombines TRBV24-1 with TRBJ2-2; 9 bases fit TRBD1. Germline loops: CDR1 KGHDR, CDR2 SFDVKD. Trimming took 7 bases from V and 4 from J; bases not matched to a gene: 6. CDR3 length: 15 amino acids. This CDR3 reads CATSRDRGSTGELFF. The CDR3 nucleotides read TGTGCCACCAGCCGAGACAGGGGGTCCACCGGGGAGCTGTTTTTT.

As for this clone: The same CDR3 is also encoded by other DNA sequences in this sample. CDR3 amino acids: CASSLRQGGTEAFF. The CDR3 coding sequence is TGCGCCAGCAGCTTGAGACAGGGTGGGACTGAAGCTTTCTTT. The chain is built from TRBV5-1 and TRBJ1-1; 7 bases are a match to TRBD1. There are 14 residues in the CDR3. V lost 1 base to trimming and J lost 5 bases; unmatched junction nucleotides: 5. Germline CDR1 and CDR2: SGHRS and YFSETQ.

Remarks on this clone: This same CDR3 is encoded by further DNA sequences in the sample. The rearrangement uses TRBV18 and TRBJ2-5, with D perhaps TRBD1 or TRBD2 (6 bases each). This CDR3 region has 12 residues. Trimming took 3 bases from V and 5 from J, leaving 7 bases between them. The germline gives CDR1 KGHSH, CDR2 LQKENI. In nucleotides, the CDR3 is TGTGCCAGCTCACCCGGGGGCGAGACCCAGTACTTC. Its translation is CASSPGGETQYF.

This clone was detected a few times. The rearrangement uses TRBV6-5 and TRBJ2-1; 10 bases line up with TRBD1. V lost 5 bases and J lost 6; bases outside the gene matches: 1. Germline CDR1 MNHEY, CDR2 SVGAGI. CDR3 length: 13 amino acids. In DNA form, the CDR3 reads TGTGCCAGCAGTCGACAGGGGGCCAATGAGCAGTTCTTC. This encodes CASSRQGANEQFF.

The chain recombines TRBV2 with TRBJ2-1, with 7 positions matching TRBD1. V lost 1 base and J lost 2; bases outside the gene matches: 2. The CDR3 sequence is 15 residues long. From germline, CDR1 is SNHLY and CDR2 FYNNEI. CDR3 sequence (DNA): TGTGCCAGCAGTGAAGGGGGGACAGCCTACAATGAGCAGTTCTTC. This gives the protein CASSEGGTAYNEQFF.